A selection of T cell receptor beta chains follows, all from one sample in a study of T cell responses to AZD1222 COVID-19 vaccine. Some clones are missing from TCRdb's copy, which holds only in-frame ones; the method was immunoSEQ multiplex PCR. Altogether some 86,000 clones are present, approximately 78% being singletons, with the ten largest covering roughly 21%. The sample here was peripheral blood, taken on day 0 of AZD1222 vaccination. The receptors derive from an adult in good health. The CDR3 runs from the conserved cysteine through the conserved F or W. D genes are given only for firm matches. Size tells how often a clone was seen (once, few, many) or the class of an expanded clone, and some rows leave it out.

TRBV5-6,once,NA,TRBJ1-2,CASSLEGNYGYTF,TGTGCCAGCAGCCTGGAGGGTAACTATGGCTACACCTTC
TRBV29-1,NA,NA,TRBJ2-1,CSVEARRYNEQFF,TGCAGCGTTGAAGCTCGACGCTACAATGAGCAGTTCTTC
TRBV5-4,NA,TRBD1,TRBJ2-2,CASSLEAGGNTGELFF,TGTGCCAGCAGCTTGGAGGCAGGGGGCAACACCGGGGAGCTGTTTTTT
TRBV7-6,NA,TRBD2,TRBJ2-2,CASSKGLASTGELFF,TGTGCCAGCAGCAAGGGACTAGCGAGCACCGGGGAGCTGTTTTTT
TRBV12-3/TRBV12-4,NA,NA,TRBJ1-2,CASSLAPGRSTF,TGTGCCAGCAGTTTAGCACCGGGGCGCTCCACCTTC
TRBV3-1/TRBV3-2,NA,NA,TRBJ1-2,CASSQDRNGYGYTF,TGTGCCAGCAGCCAAGATCGGAACGGCTATGGCTACACCTTC
TRBV28,NA,NA,TRBJ1-5,CASIQYLRRNQPQHF,TGTGCCAGCATCCAGTATCTACGCCGCAATCAGCCCCAGCATTTT
TRBV10-3,NA,TRBD1,TRBJ1-1,CAITQGAGNTEAFF,TGTGCCATCACTCAGGGGGCGGGGAACACTGAAGCTTTCTTT
TRBV6-2/TRBV6-3,NA,TRBD2,TRBJ2-3,CASSYHLAVVTDTQYF,TGTGCCAGCAGTTACCATCTAGCGGTCGTCACGGATACGCAGTATTTT
TRBV2,NA,NA,TRBJ1-4,CASSEQGLEKLFF,TGTGCCAGCAGTGAGCAGGGGCTTGAAAAACTGTTTTTT
TRBV3-1/TRBV3-2,NA,NA,TRBJ2-1,CASSQESGYNEQFF,TGTGCCAGCAGCCAAGAGAGCGGGTACAATGAGCAGTTCTTC
TRBV28,NA,NA,TRBJ1-1,CASSVLSRGSTEAFF,TGTGCCAGCAGTGTACTGTCGCGGGGGAGCACTGAAGCTTTCTTT
TRBV7-9,NA,NA,TRBJ2-5,CASSLAAPQETQYF,TGTGCCAGCAGCTTAGCAGCGCCCCAAGAGACCCAGTACTTC
TRBV27,once,TRBD2,TRBJ2-1,CASRLAGDNEQFF,TGTGCCAGTCGACTAGCGGGGGATAATGAGCAGTTCTTC
TRBV18,NA,NA,TRBJ2-3,CASSQGLSDTQYF,TGTGCCAGCTCTCAGGGACTCTCAGATACGCAGTATTTT
TRBV11-2,NA,NA,TRBJ2-1,CASSLGGGRAGEQFF,TGTGCCAGCAGCTTAGGGGGCGGCAGGGCGGGTGAGCAGTTCTTC
TRBV7-2,NA,NA,TRBJ1-1,CASSLVAENTEAFF,TGTGCCAGCAGCTTAGTGGCGGAGAACACTGAAGCTTTCTTT
TRBV18,NA,TRBD1,TRBJ1-2,CASSPRTGENYGYTF,TGTGCCAGCTCACCGCGGACAGGGGAAAACTATGGCTACACCTTC
TRBV10-1,NA,NA,TRBJ1-5,CAGEPVGSPPRPQHF,TGCGCCGGCGAGCCTGTGGGAAGCCCCCCTCGGCCCCAGCATTTT
TRBV7-2,NA,NA,TRBJ2-7,CASSSRTEPYEQYF,TGTGCCAGCAGCTCCCGGACAGAGCCCTACGAGCAGTACTTC
TRBV9,NA,NA,TRBJ1-2,CASNKQGYYGYTF,TGTGCCAGCAACAAACAAGGCTACTATGGCTACACCTTC
TRBV11-2,NA,NA,TRBJ1-4,CASSLDRGEKLFF,TGTGCCAGCAGCTTAGATCGAGGGGAAAAACTGTTTTTT
TRBV7-2,NA,NA,TRBJ1-1,CASSYGYQGSLTEAFF,TGTGCCAGCAGCTACGGGTATCAGGGGAGCCTCACTGAAGCTTTCTTT
TRBV10-2,NA,NA,TRBJ2-1,CASTPVRNNEQFF,TGCGCCAGCACACCGGTGAGGAACAATGAGCAGTTCTTC
TRBV28,few,NA,TRBJ1-2,CASYGGGQSYGYTF,TGTGCCAGCTATGGCGGGGGGCAAAGCTATGGCTACACCTTC
TRBV7-6,NA,TRBD1,TRBJ2-1,CASSPGGQGRTGFNEQFF,TGTGCCAGCAGCCCTGGCGGACAGGGGAGAACAGGTTTCAATGAGCAGTTCTTC
TRBV7-6,NA,NA,TRBJ2-5,CASSLAGFQETQYF,TGTGCCAGCAGCTTAGCCGGGTTCCAAGAGACCCAGTACTTC
TRBV6-1,once,TRBD2,TRBJ2-7,CASSGRGKGLGSEQYF,TGTGCCAGCAGTGGGAGGGGGAAGGGACTAGGGAGCGAGCAGTACTTC
TRBV7-2,NA,TRBD2,TRBJ2-1,CASSHGLESYNEQFF,TGTGCCAGCAGCCACGGACTAGAAAGCTACAATGAGCAGTTCTTC
TRBV30,NA,NA,TRBJ1-5,CAWSSGGPNQPQHF,TGTGCCTGGAGTTCCGGGGGACCCAATCAGCCCCAGCATTTT
TRBV19,NA,NA,TRBJ1-5,CASSIEGQLRNQPQHF,TGTGCCAGTAGTATAGAAGGGCAGCTCCGGAATCAGCCCCAGCATTTT
TRBV5-4,NA,NA,TRBJ2-5,CASSSGTQQETQYF,TGTGCCAGCAGCTCCGGGACCCAACAAGAGACCCAGTACTTC
TRBV5-4,few,TRBD1,TRBJ2-5,CASRGTGGKETQYF,TGTGCCAGCAGGGGGACAGGGGGCAAAGAGACCCAGTACTTC
TRBV19,once,NA,TRBJ1-2,CASSEWTEYGYTF,TGTGCCAGTAGTGAATGGACGGAATATGGCTACACCTTC
TRBV10-2,few,TRBD2,TRBJ2-5,CATETSGQETQYF,TGCGCCACCGAGACTAGCGGGCAAGAGACCCAGTACTTC
TRBV5-1,NA,NA,TRBJ1-4,CASRFGGAGEKLFF,TGCGCCAGCCGCTTCGGAGGGGCGGGAGAAAAACTGTTTTTT
TRBV25-1,NA,NA,TRBJ2-2,CASSDIQDPTGELFF,TGTGCCAGCAGTGATATCCAGGATCCCACCGGGGAGCTGTTTTTT
TRBV19,NA,TRBD2,TRBJ2-3,CASSLSSLLAGGPDTQYF,TGTGCCAGTAGTCTCTCTTCCCTCCTAGCGGGAGGGCCAGATACGCAGTATTTT
TRBV5-6,NA,NA,TRBJ1-4,CASSFGWGGEKLFF,TGTGCCAGCAGCTTCGGATGGGGCGGTGAAAAACTGTTTTTT
TRBV27,NA,TRBD2,TRBJ2-1,CASTRSRISRTSGSQRQFF,TGTGCCAGCACTAGGTCTAGGATCTCCCGGACTAGCGGGAGTCAGAGGCAGTTCTTC
TRBV28,NA,NA,TRBJ1-1,CASGGRYTEAFF,TGTGCCAGCGGGGGACGGTACACTGAAGCTTTCTTT
TRBV28,NA,NA,TRBJ1-5,CASSLGMGYRQPQHF,TGTGCCAGCAGTTTAGGAATGGGATATAGGCAGCCCCAGCATTTT
TRBV5-4,NA,NA,TRBJ1-4,CASSLPAASEKLFF,TGTGCCAGCAGCTTACCCGCAGCGAGTGAAAAACTGTTTTTT